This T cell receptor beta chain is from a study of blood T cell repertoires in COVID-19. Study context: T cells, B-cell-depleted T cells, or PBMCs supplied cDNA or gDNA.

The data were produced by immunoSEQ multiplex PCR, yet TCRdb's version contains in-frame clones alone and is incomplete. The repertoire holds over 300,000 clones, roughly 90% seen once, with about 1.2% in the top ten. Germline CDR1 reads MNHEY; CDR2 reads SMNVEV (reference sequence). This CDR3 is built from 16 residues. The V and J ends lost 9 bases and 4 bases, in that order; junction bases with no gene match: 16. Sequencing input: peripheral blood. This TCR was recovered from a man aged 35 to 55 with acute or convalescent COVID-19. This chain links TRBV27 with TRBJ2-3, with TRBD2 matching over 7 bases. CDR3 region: CASEPGPHGGSDTQYF. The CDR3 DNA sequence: TGTGCCAGTGAGCCGGGACCTCACGGGGGGTCAGATACGCAGTATTTT.